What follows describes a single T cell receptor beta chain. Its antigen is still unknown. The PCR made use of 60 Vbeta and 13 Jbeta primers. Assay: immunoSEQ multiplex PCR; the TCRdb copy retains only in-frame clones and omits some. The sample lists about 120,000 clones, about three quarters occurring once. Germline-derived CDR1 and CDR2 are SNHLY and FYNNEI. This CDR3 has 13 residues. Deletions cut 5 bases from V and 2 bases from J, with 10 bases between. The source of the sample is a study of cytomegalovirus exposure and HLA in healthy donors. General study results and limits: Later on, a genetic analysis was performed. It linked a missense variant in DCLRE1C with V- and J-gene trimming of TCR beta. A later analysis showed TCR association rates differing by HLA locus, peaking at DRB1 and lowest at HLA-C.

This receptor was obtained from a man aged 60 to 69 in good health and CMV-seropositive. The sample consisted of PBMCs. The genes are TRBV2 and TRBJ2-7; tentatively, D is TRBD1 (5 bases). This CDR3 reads CASSYTGAYEQYF. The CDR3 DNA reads TGTGCCAGCAGTTACACAGGCGCCTACGAGCAGTACTTC.